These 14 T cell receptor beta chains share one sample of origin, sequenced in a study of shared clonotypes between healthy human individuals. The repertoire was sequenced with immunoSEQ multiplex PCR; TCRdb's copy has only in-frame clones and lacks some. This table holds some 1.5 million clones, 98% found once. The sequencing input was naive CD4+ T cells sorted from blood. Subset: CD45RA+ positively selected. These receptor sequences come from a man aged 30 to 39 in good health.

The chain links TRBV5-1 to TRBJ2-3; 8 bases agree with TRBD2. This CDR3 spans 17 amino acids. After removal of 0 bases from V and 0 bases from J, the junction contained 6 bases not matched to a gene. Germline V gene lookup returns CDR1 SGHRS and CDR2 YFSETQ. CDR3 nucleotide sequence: TGCGCCAGCAGCTTGGGAGCGGGAGCCGTTAGCACAGATACGCAGTATTTT. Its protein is CASSLGAGAVSTDTQYF. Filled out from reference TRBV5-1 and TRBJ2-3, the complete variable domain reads KAGVTQTPRYLIKTRGQQVTLSCSPISGHRSVSWYQQTPGQGLQFLFEYFSETQRNKGNFPGRFSGRQFSNSRSEMNVSTLELGDSALYLCASSLGAGAVSTDTQYFGPGTRLTVL.

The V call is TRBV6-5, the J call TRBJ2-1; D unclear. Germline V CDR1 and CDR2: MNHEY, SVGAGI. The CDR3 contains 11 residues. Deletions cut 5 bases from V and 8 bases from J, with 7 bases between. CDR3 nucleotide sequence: TGTGCCAGCAGTCACGGCGATGAGCAGTTCTTC. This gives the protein CASSHGDEQFF.

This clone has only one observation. CDR3 in amino acids: CASSLSSGSRYEQYF. Here the CDR3 DNA reads TGTGCCAGCAGCTTGTCTAGCGGGAGTCGGTACGAGCAGTACTTC. The rearrangement links TRBV5-6 to TRBJ2-7, with TRBD2 matching 10 bases. J lost 4 bases, V lost 1 base, and 5 bases had no gene match. The CDR3 sequence is 15 residues long. Germline CDR1 and CDR2: SGHDT and YYEEEE.

The CDR3 here is CASSLGDRVLEQYF. The CDR3 nucleotides read TGCGCCAGCAGCTTGGGGGACAGGGTTCTCGAGCAGTACTTC. This rearrangement joins TRBV5-1 to TRBJ2-7; 9 bases align to TRBD1. The germline V gene has CDR1 SGHRS and CDR2 YFSETQ. The CDR3 runs to 14 residues. V shed 0 bases, J shed 6 bases, and the junction held 4 bases outside the gene matches.

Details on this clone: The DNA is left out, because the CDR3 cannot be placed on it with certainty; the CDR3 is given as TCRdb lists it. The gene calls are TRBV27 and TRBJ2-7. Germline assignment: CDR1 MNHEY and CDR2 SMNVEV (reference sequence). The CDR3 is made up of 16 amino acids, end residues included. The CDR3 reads CASSSSTGTTNREQYF.

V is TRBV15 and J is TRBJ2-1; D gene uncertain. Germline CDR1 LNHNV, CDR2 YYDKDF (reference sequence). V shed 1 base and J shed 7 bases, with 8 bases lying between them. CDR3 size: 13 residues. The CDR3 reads CATSRGQANEQFF. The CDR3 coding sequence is TGTGCCACCAGCAGAGGACAAGCTAATGAGCAGTTCTTC.

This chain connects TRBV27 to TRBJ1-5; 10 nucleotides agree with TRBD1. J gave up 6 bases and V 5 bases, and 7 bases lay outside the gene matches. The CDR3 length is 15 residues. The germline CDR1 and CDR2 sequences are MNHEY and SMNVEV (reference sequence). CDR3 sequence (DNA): TGTGCCAGCAGTCCCGGGACAGGGGATCGTCAGCCCCAGCATTTT. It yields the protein CASSPGTGDRQPQHF.

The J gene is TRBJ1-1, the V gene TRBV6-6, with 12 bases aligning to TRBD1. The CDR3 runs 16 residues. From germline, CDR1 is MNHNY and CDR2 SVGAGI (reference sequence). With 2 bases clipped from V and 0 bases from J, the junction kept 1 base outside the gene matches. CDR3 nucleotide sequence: TGTGCCAGCAGTTACGGGACAGGGGGCGTGAACACTGAAGCTTTCTTT. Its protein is CASSYGTGGVNTEAFF.

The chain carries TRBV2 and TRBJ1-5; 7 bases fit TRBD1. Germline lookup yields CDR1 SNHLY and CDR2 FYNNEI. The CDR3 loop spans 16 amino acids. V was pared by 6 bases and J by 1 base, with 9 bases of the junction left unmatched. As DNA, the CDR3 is TGTGCCAGCAGAGCTCACAGGGGAGCGAGCAATCAGCCCCAGCATTTT. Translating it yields CASRAHRGASNQPQHF.

This chain's CDR3 is CASSLSATGYQETQYF. CDR3 nucleotides: TGTGCCAGCAGTTTATCCGCCACGGGTTACCAAGAGACCCAGTACTTC. The rearrangement joins TRBV27 to TRBJ2-5; the D is unclear. CDR3 length: 16 amino acids. Per the germline V gene, CDR1 is MNHEY and CDR2 is SMNVEV (reference sequence). V lost 0 bases and J 0 bases, leaving 11 bases between the germline ends.

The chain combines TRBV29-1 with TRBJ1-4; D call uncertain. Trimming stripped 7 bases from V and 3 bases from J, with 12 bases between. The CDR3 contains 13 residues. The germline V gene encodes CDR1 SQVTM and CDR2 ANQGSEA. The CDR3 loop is CSALDGSNEKLFF. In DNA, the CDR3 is TGCAGCGCCCTAGACGGATCTAATGAAAAACTGTTTTTT.

Here the CDR3 reads CASSTGQGRFLEQYF. The CDR3 coding sequence is TGCGCCAGCAGCACCGGACAGGGGAGGTTTTTGGAGCAGTACTTC. The gene calls are TRBV5-1 and TRBJ2-7; 9 nucleotides line up with TRBD1. The CDR3 contains 15 residues. V was clipped by 4 bases and J by 7 bases; unmatched bases: 12. Germline CDR1 and CDR2: SGHRS and YFSETQ. The variable domain in full, with the rest retrieved from reference TRBV5-1 and TRBJ2-7, is KAGVTQTPRYLIKTRGQQVTLSCSPISGHRSVSWYQQTPGQGLQFLFEYFSETQRNKGNFPGRFSGRQFSNSRSEMNVSTLELGDSALYLCASSTGQGRFLEQYFGPGTRLTVT.

The CDR3 DNA reads as TGCGCCAGCAGCCAACAGGTGGAGACCCAGTACTTC. It translates to CASSQQVETQYF. The V and J genes are TRBV5-1 and TRBJ2-5; tentatively, D is TRBD1 (5 bases). Germline-derived CDR1 and CDR2 are SGHRS and YFSETQ. CDR3 length: 12 residues. V dropped 4 bases and J dropped 5 bases, with 9 bases sitting between them.

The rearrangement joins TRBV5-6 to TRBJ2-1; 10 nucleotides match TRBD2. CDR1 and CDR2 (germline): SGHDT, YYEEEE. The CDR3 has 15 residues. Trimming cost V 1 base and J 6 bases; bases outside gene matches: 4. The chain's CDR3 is CASSLRLAGANEQFF. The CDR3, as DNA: TGTGCCAGCAGCTTGAGGCTAGCGGGAGCCAATGAGCAGTTCTTC. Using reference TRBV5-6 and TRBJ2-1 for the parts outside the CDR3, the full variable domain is DAGVTQSPTHLIKTRGQQVTLRCSPKSGHDTVSWYQQALGQGPQFIFQYYEEEERQRGNFPDRFSGHQFPNYSSELNVNALLLGDSALYLCASSLRLAGANEQFFGPGTRLTVL.